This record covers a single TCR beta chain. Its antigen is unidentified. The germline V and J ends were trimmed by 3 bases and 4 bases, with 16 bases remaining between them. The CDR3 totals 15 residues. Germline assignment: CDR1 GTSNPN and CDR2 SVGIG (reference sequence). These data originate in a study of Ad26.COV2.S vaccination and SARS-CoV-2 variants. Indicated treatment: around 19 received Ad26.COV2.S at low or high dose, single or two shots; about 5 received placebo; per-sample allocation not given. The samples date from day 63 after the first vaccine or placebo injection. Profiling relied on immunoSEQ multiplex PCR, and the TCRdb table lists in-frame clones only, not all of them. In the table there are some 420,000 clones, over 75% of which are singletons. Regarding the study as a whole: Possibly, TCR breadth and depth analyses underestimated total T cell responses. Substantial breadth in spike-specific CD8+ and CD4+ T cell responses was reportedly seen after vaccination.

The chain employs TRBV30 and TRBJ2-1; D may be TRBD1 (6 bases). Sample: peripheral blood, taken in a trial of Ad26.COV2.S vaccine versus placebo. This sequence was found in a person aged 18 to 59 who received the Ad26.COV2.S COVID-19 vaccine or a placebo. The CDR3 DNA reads TGTGCCTGGAGCGGTACAGGGAACTTTTACAATGAGCAGTTCTTC. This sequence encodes CAWSGTGNFYNEQFF.